This entry features one T cell receptor beta chain sequence. This clone was observed once. No cognate antigen has been identified for it. There are no base qualities to consult, and no much larger clone falls within one base. This entry belongs to a study of graft-versus-host responses after intestinal transplantation (dated by TCRdb to the early 2020s). Some background on the complete study: The transplants that recipients got were multivisceral, liver-intestinal, or isolated intestinal. Every recipient was given anti-thymocyte globulin induction, followed by about 3 years of maintenance tacrolimus and steroids. Bulk TCR-beta CDR3 sequencing was used to track graft-versus-host and host-versus-graft alloreactive T cell clones in the graft, circulation and bone marrow after intestinal transplantation. Alloreactive clones were identified by sequencing pre-transplant mixed lymphocyte reaction products and comparing these products with unstimulated pre-transplant donor and recipient T cells. The cohort enrolled approximately 24 intestinal transplant recipients including one retransplant, and a few patients lacking pretransplant specimens were excluded. Donor T cell macrochimerism was defined as a peak of at least 4% donor T cells among recipient peripheral blood mononuclear cells. Instead of going to the commercial service, samples from a few later patients were sequenced in-house on an Illumina MiSeq and processed with MiXCR. Study-level results and caveats: Early after transplant, declines in HvG clones were associated with peak levels of circulating GvH clones. GvH clones were found in recipient bone marrow, and some of the GvH clones appeared earlier in ileal mucosa or blood, which is consistent with an intestinal mucosal origin. In the allografts of patients with donor T cell macrochimerism, GvH to HvG T cell clonal ratios were high. The conclusions were limited by the relatively low number and heterogeneity of the intestinal transplant patients.

Taken from the germline V gene, the CDR1 and CDR2 loops are MGHRA and YSYEKL. From the cysteine through the phenylalanine, the CDR3 covers 14 amino acids. Kept here is only the CDR3 DNA, which spans 42 bases and is read in frame from base 1. Clipping removes 3 bases from V and 6 bases from J, with 4 as the unmatched junction base count. Libraries were constructed by the immunoSEQ multiplex PCR assay. For most patients, genomic DNA was isolated with the Qiagen DNeasy Blood and Tissue Kit and shipped frozen to Adaptive Biotechnologies for TCR sequencing. For most patients, genomic DNA was subjected to high-throughput TCR-beta CDR3 sequencing by Adaptive Biotechnologies. Processing in the source paper ran as follows. Adaptive's ImmunoSEQ software was the source of the TCR sequencing data for 18 patients, while a few other patients were processed with MiXCR and VDJtools. CD4 versus CD8 sorting errors were corrected by removing sequences found in both subsets at a frequency ratio below 5:1. CDR3 nucleotide sequences shared between donor and recipient were removed because their origin could not be assigned. To count as alloreactive, a clone needed at least 2-fold expansion over unstimulated cells and a minimum CFSE-low frequency of 0.002% (template counts) or 0.001% (read counts). A clone was considered mappable if detected in the sequenced pre-transplant spleen, lymph node, or MLR CFSE-low populations of the donor or recipient. Cumulative frequency of alloreactive clones was calculated as a percentage of all sequences weighted by copy number. Held by TCRdb, this immuneACCESS table contains in-frame sequences only and omits some clones. Under half of the omission traces to an unresolved V gene where checked; the cause of the rest is unknown. For V, J and clone size, that table is used; D and trimming come from the DNA. For this sample there are 65,000 to 85,000 clones; over 75% appear just once. The ten most abundant clones make up around 8% of the sample.

The time point label, read with the paper, signifies: cells obtained before transplantation from donor or recipient. CD3+CD4+ and CD3+CD8+ populations were FACS-sorted from unstimulated pre-transplant donor and recipient cells taken from spleen or lymph nodes. The chain uses TRBV4-1 and TRBJ2-2, and 7 junction bases match TRBD2. The sequence was collected from a human donor who was the organ donor for an intestinal transplant. Material: unstimulated CD8+ T cells sorted from spleen or lymph node cells, obtained before transplant. The CDR3 protein: CASSHMGGAGELFF. In nucleotides, the sequence is TGCGCCAGCAGCCATATGGGGGGGGCCGGGGAGCTGTTTTTT.